Shown below are 21 T cell receptor beta chains from a single sample sequenced in a study of PD-1 blockade in mismatch repair-deficient tumors. Assay: immunoSEQ multiplex PCR; the TCRdb copy retains only in-frame clones and omits some. In the table there are tens of thousands of clones, 70% to 90% of which are singletons. Material: peripheral blood, obtained 44 weeks after starting pembrolizumab. These receptors were collected from an adult with mismatch repair-deficient cancer.

On this clone: The same CDR3 can be traced to other DNA sequences in this sample. V usage is TRBV5-1 and J usage is TRBJ2-5, with 7 bases lining up with TRBD2. The trim removed 0 bases at V and 5 bases at J, leaving 4 bases unmatched. The CDR3 contains 14 residues. Per the germline V gene, CDR1 is SGHRS and CDR2 is YFSETQ. The CDR3 DNA sequence: TGCGCCAGCAGCTTGGCCGGGGGAGGGGAGACCCAGTACTTC. Its protein product is CASSLAGGGETQYF.

The genes are TRBV11-2 and TRBJ2-5; 10 nucleotides line up with TRBD2. Germline CDR1 reads SGHAT; CDR2 reads FQNNGV. The J segment lost 4 bases and the V segment lost 7 bases, leaving 3 bases of the junction unmatched. This CDR3 comprises 13 residues. CDR3 in amino acids: CASTLAGLETQYF. CDR3 DNA sequence: TGTGCCAGCACACTAGCGGGATTAGAGACCCAGTACTTC. The entire variable domain, with the rest obtained from reference TRBV11-2 and TRBJ2-5, is as follows: EAGVAQSPRYKIIEKRQSVAFWCNPISGHATLYWYQQILGQGPKLLIQFQNNGVVDDSQLPKDRFSAERLKGVDSTLKIQPAKLEDSAVYLCASTLAGLETQYFGPGTRLLVL.

The chain recombines TRBV7-9 with TRBJ2-1, with D unresolved. The germline V and J ends were trimmed by 5 bases and 0 bases, with 20 bases remaining between them. CDR3 length: 18 amino acids. Germline CDR1 is SEHNR and CDR2 is FQNEAQ (reference sequence). CDR3 nucleotide sequence: TGTGCCAGCAGCCCAAAAGATTTGGGGATCAGCTCCTACAATGAGCAGTTCTTC. It yields the protein CASSPKDLGISSYNEQFF.

This clone was recorded once. The chain has TRBV7-9 and TRBJ2-1, with 8 bases identical to TRBD2. Germline values: CDR1 SEHNR, CDR2 FQNEAQ (reference sequence). Trimming took 4 bases from V and 5 from J; bases not matched to a gene: 10. There are 16 residues in the CDR3. CDR3 region: CASSSSGLGSHNEQFF. DNA of the CDR3: TGTGCCAGCAGCTCCTCGGGACTAGGGTCCCACAATGAGCAGTTCTTC.

The chain links TRBV11-2 to TRBJ2-7, with D perhaps matching TRBD1 or TRBD2 (5 bases each). The germline CDR1 and CDR2 sequences are SGHAT and FQNNGV. V was pared by 4 bases and J by 1 base, with 20 bases between. This CDR3 comprises 17 residues. The CDR3 reads CASSSQWGTDLSYEQYF. As DNA, the CDR3 is TGTGCCAGCAGCTCTCAGTGGGGGACGGACCTTTCCTACGAGCAGTACTTC.

The CDR3 nucleotides are TGTGCCAGCAGCTTGAGCGGACAGGGGGCTTTTGCAGATACGCAGTATTTT. This encodes CASSLSGQGAFADTQYF. The rearrangement uses TRBV7-9 and TRBJ2-3; 11 bases line up with TRBD1. The V gene's germline CDR1 is SEHNR and CDR2 FQNEAQ (reference sequence). The CDR3 extends over 17 amino acids. J gave up 4 bases and V 3 bases, and 9 bases lay outside the gene matches.

This chain connects TRBV6-1 to TRBJ2-3, with a weak D call TRBD2 (6 bases). In germline, CDR1 is MNHNS, CDR2 SASEGT. Trimming removed 3 bases at V and 2 bases at J, with 12 bases between. This CDR3 spans 15 amino acids. In DNA form, the CDR3 reads TGTGCCAGCAGTGACCCCGGGAGCTACACAGATACGCAGTATTTT. Protein sequence: CASSDPGSYTDTQYF.

V is TRBV29-1 and J is TRBJ1-2; 7 bases are shared with TRBD1. V gave up 1 base and J gave up 2 bases; unmatched junction bases: 10. From germline, CDR1 is SQVTM and CDR2 ANQGSEA. This CDR3 is built from 16 residues. The CDR3 DNA follows: TGCAGCGTTGAAGGCCCTGGACAGGAAAGGAACTATGGCTACACCTTC. This codes for CSVEGPGQERNYGYTF. The whole variable domain, filled in from reference TRBV29-1 and TRBJ1-2, reads SAVISQKPSRDICQRGTSLTIQCQVDSQVTMMFWYRQQPGQSLTLIATANQGSEATYESGFVIDKFPISRPNLTFSTLTVSNMSPEDSSIYLCSVEGPGQERNYGYTFGSGTRLTVV.

The chain carries TRBV10-3 and TRBJ2-2; 8 bases are shared with TRBD2. Germline trimming cut 8 bases from V and 7 bases from J; bases unmatched to any gene: 9. Germline lookup yields CDR1 ENHRY and CDR2 SYGVKD. CDR3 size: 14 residues. As DNA, the CDR3 is TGTGCCATCGGAAAGGGACTAGGGAGCGGGGAGCTGTTTTTT. This encodes CAIGKGLGSGELFF.

The rearrangement uses TRBV7-9 and TRBJ1-4; the D gene is possibly TRBD1 (5 bases). Trimming took 0 bases from V and 7 from J, leaving 9 bases between them. CDR3 length: 14 amino acids. Germline V gives CDR1 SEHNR, CDR2 FQNEAQ (reference sequence). Here the CDR3 DNA reads TGTGCCAGCAGCTTAGCGGGGACTGGTGAAAAACTGTTTTTT. Translated, it gives CASSLAGTGEKLFF. Full variable domain (rest looked up from reference TRBV7-9 and TRBJ1-4): DTGVSQNPRHKITKRGQNVTFRCDPISEHNRLYWYRQTLGQGPEFLTYFQNEAQLEKSRLLSDRFSAERPKGSFSTLEIQRTEQGDSAMYLCASSLAGTGEKLFFGSGTQLSVL.

This chain joins TRBV6-6 and TRBJ1-2, with D uncertain. Looked up from germline, CDR1 is MNHNY and CDR2 is SVGAGI (reference sequence). V was trimmed by 4 bases and J by 2 bases, leaving 5 bases between them. The length of the CDR3 is 12 residues. The CDR3 bases are TGTGCCAGCAGTTCGACAAACTATGGCTACACCTTC. Amino acids: CASSSTNYGYTF.

The rearrangement links TRBV6-1 to TRBJ1-3, with D possibly matching TRBD1 (5 bases). The CDR3 is 15 amino acids. Germline CDR1 is MNHNS and CDR2 is SASEGT. Deletions cut 10 bases from V and 0 bases from J, with 16 bases between. The DNA for the CDR3 is TGTGCCACGTCCCCGAGGGACCTCTCTGGAAACACCATATATTTT. It specifies CATSPRDLSGNTIYF.

The chain combines TRBV11-3 with TRBJ2-5; 10 bases match TRBD2. Trimming cost V 2 bases and J 4 bases; bases outside gene matches: 7. The CDR3 extends over 16 amino acids. Germline V CDR1 and CDR2: SGHNT, YENEEA. In nucleotides, the CDR3 is TGTGCCAGCAGCTTAAGGTCTAGCGGGAGTACAGAGACCCAGTACTTC. It specifies CASSLRSSGSTETQYF.

The chain carries TRBV6-5 and TRBJ1-1; unclear D gene. This CDR3 has 13 residues. The germline CDR1 and CDR2 sequences are MNHEY and SVGAGI. Deletions cut 4 bases from V and 4 bases from J, with 10 bases between. The CDR3 DNA reads as TGTGCCAGCAGTTCAACACGGGGCACTGAAGCTTTCTTT. Encoded protein: CASSSTRGTEAFF.

This chain joins TRBV2 and TRBJ1-5; TRBD1 matches at 10 bases. The CDR3 is 17 amino acids. From germline, CDR1 is SNHLY and CDR2 FYNNEI. The V and J ends lost 6 bases and 1 base, in that order; junction bases with no gene match: 9. The CDR3 DNA follows: TGTGCCAGCAGGTTGGGACAGGGGATGAGGAGCAATCAGCCCCAGCATTTT. Translation gives CASRLGQGMRSNQPQHF.

This chain connects TRBV28 to TRBJ1-2; perhaps TRBD1 as D (6 bases). The germline V gene has CDR1 MDHEN and CDR2 SYDVKM. This CDR3 is built from 17 residues. Trimming removed 2 bases from V and 4 bases from J, with 20 bases in between. The CDR3 region has the DNA TGTGCCAGCAGTTTAGCCGGGGGGGCAGTCCTTAGCTATGGCTACACCTTC. It yields the protein CASSLAGGAVLSYGYTF.

This chain joins TRBV10-3 and TRBJ2-5; D gene uncertain. CDR3 length: 14 amino acids. Deletions cut 8 bases from V and 4 bases from J, with 17 bases between. Germline-derived CDR1 and CDR2 are ENHRY and SYGVKD. The CDR3: CAIAVAGAGETQYF. The CDR3, as DNA: TGTGCCATCGCGGTTGCCGGAGCTGGAGAGACCCAGTACTTC.

The chain is built from TRBV6-5 and TRBJ1-2; D might be TRBD1 (6 bases). Germline assignment: CDR1 MNHEY and CDR2 SVGAGI. Trimming left V 4 bases short and J 8 bases short, with 20 bases between. CDR3 length: 15 amino acids. The CDR3 nucleotides read TGTGCCAGCAGTTCGGGGGGGCATTCCCTAGGAGGCTACACCTTC. Its translation is CASSSGGHSLGGYTF.

This chain links TRBV6-1 with TRBJ1-1, with TRBD1 matching 9 bases. J lost 6 bases, V lost 5 bases, and 4 bases had no gene match. CDR3 size: 13 residues. Germline-derived CDR1 and CDR2 are MNHNS and SASEGT. The CDR3 sequence: CASSSRQGAEAFF. CDR3 DNA: TGTGCCAGCAGTAGTCGACAGGGGGCTGAAGCTTTCTTT.

This clone appeared a few times. This rearrangement joins TRBV6-4 to TRBJ2-2; D gene ambiguous. V was pared by 3 bases and J by 5 bases, with 10 bases between. The V gene's germline CDR1 is MRHNA and CDR2 SNTAGT. CDR3 length: 14 residues. The CDR3 region is CASSEQTFTGELFF. The CDR3 nucleotides read TGTGCCAGCAGTGAACAGACCTTTACCGGGGAGCTGTTTTTT.

This clone was observed once. The chain joins TRBV5-4 to TRBJ1-2; no reliable D call. CDR1 is SGHNT and CDR2 is YYREEE in the germline V gene (reference sequence). Trimming pared 0 bases from V and 11 bases from J, leaving 8 bases between. This CDR3 region has 11 residues. The DNA of the CDR3 is TGTGCCAGCAGCTTGGTTGGGCGATACACCTTC. Translating it yields CASSLVGRYTF.